The clone carrying this T cell receptor (beta chain) came up many times. What it binds is not known. Trimming cost V 1 base and J 3 bases, with 8 bases left between them. Germline V lookup: CDR1 LGHNA, CDR2 YSLEER. CDR3 length equals 14 residues. This record comes from a study of glioma-infiltrating T cells. The iRepertoire nested amplicon-rescue multiplex PCR amplified TCR alpha and beta CDR3s from RNA. Each CDR3 protein is one row after TCRdb ran MiXCR on the multiplex PCR reads. The sample yields 100,000 to 150,000 distinct CDR3 sequences, approximately 25% seen once. Study-level points and caveats: Non-neoplastic patients had below-expected tissue-blood divergence, while all gliomas exceeded expectation.

The receptor's source is a human donor with low-grade glioma or glioblastoma, undergoing nonglioma brain surgery, or in good health (not recorded which). Sample: glioma tissue, nonneoplastic brain tissue, or PBMCs (not recorded which). V and J are TRBV4-3 and TRBJ2-3; D gene ambiguous. The CDR3 protein is CASSQGVATDTQYF. The DNA of the CDR3 is TGCGCCAGCAGCCAAGGGGTCGCGACAGATACGCAGTATTTT.